This TCR beta chain was profiled in a study of CD8 T cells in ankylosing spondylitis. Germline V gene data show CDR1 as LGHNA and CDR2 as YSLEER. The ends were cut back, 0 bases at V and 5 bases at J, with 7 bases in the middle. CDR3 size: 13 residues. Study-level results: Blood from ankylosing spondylitis patients appeared to carry a characteristic eight-variant TCR beta motif. Prior work had noted some motif variants in reactive arthritis blood and synovial fluid.

Comment on this clonotype: Antigen unknown.

Quantitative 5'-RACE with molecular barcodes produced the TCR beta libraries. In TCRdb, the 5' RACE reads were re-called with MiXCR into one record per CDR3 protein. Among more than 250,000 distinct CDR3 sequences listed, 11% were seen once. The TCR sequence derives from a female donor with ankylosing spondylitis or in good health (not recorded which). The chain has TRBV4-3 and TRBJ1-2; tentative D call: TRBD1 (6 bases). Sequencing was carried out using blood, either unsorted or a sorted T cell fraction (not recorded which). CDR3 sequence reads: CASSQEQGYGYTF. CDR3 sequence (DNA): TGCGCCAGCAGCCAAGAACAGGGTTATGGCTACACCTTC.